Sequencing of this TCR beta chain was carried out in a study of blood T cell repertoires in COVID-19. Study information: Samples of COVID-19 (acute and convalescent) were obtained from the United States, Italy and Spain. PBMCs, B-cell-depleted T cells, or T cells were the source of the cDNA or gDNA that made up the material.

As handled by the study authors: Amplification with reference gene primers provided the estimates of nucleated cell counts. Method: immunoSEQ multiplex PCR; TCRdb's copy keeps in-frame clones and lacks some. That table is the source of V, J and clone size, and D and trimming were worked out from the DNA. The sample yields roughly 300,000 clones, 65% to 90% seen once. Material: peripheral blood. The origin of this receptor is a human donor in a cohort sampled during active COVID-19.

This CDR3 reads CASSIRRATNEKLFF. The DNA for the CDR3 is TGTGCCAGTAGTATACGACGGGCAACTAATGAAAAACTGTTTTTT. The chain uses TRBV19 and TRBJ1-4; D is unresolved. Between the trimmed V and J ends, which lost 2 bases and 0 bases, there was a span of 7 bases. In germline, CDR1 is LNHDA, CDR2 SQIVND (reference sequence). The CDR3 contains 15 residues.